This T cell receptor (beta chain) emerged from a study of technical replicates of blood from a few donors. The CDR3 runs 14 residues. Germline CDR1 is SQVTM and CDR2 is ANQGSEA. Germline trimming cut 5 bases from V and 6 bases from J; bases unmatched to any gene: 5. Assay: immunoSEQ multiplex PCR; the TCRdb copy retains only in-frame clones and omits some. The table shows about 89,000 clones, with around 94% occurring only once. V usage is TRBV29-1 and J usage is TRBJ2-3; TRBD2 aligns across 13 bases. The sequence was collected from a human donor in good health. Material for sequencing was T cells isolated from PBMCs. The CDR3 reads CSVSGLAGIDTQYF. The CDR3 DNA is TGCAGCGTTTCGGGACTAGCGGGGATCGATACGCAGTATTTT.